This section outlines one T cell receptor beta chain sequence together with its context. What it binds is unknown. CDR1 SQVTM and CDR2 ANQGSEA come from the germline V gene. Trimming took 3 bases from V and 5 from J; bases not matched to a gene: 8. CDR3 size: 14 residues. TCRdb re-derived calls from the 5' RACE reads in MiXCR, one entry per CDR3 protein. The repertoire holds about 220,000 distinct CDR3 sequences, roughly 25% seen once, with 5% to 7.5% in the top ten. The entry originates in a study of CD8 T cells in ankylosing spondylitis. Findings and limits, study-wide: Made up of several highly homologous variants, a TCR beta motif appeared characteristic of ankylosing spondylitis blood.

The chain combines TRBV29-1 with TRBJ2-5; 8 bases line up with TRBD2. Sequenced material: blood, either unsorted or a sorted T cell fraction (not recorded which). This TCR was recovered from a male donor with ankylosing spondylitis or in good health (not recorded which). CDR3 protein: CSVDYSGIRETQYF. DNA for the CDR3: TGCAGCGTTGATTATAGCGGGATAAGGGAGACCCAGTACTTC.